A selection of T cell receptor beta chains follows, all from one sample in a study of T cell repertoires in aging, cancer and after chemotherapy. TCRdb re-called the multiplex PCR reads through MiXCR, storing one row per CDR3 protein. There are 2,000 to 2,500 distinct CDR3 sequences in the sample; 20% to 30% occur only once, and about 18% lies in the top ten. Sequenced material: blood. The receptors shown here come from a human donor with a solid tumor. The CDR3 runs from the conserved cysteine through the conserved F or W. Each record gives: V gene, D gene, J gene, clone size, CDR3 length, CDR3 DNA, CDR3 protein. A D gene is named only where the DNA matches it firmly. Part of the rows lack a size; the others show once, few, many or a class for expanded clones.

V gene: TRBV19
D gene: NA
J gene: TRBJ2-6
clone size: medium-sized
CDR3 length: 17
CDR3 DNA: TGTGCCAGTACCCCTGTAGACAGACTCTCTGGGGCCAACGTCCTGACTTTC
CDR3 protein: CASTPVDRLSGANVLTF

V gene: TRBV30
D gene: NA
J gene: TRBJ1-1
clone size: medium-sized
CDR3 length: 15
CDR3 DNA: TGTGCCTGGAGTGTACTAGTTGGATTAAGGCCTGAAGCTTTCTTT
CDR3 protein: CAWSVLVGLRPEAFF

V gene: TRBV11-1
D gene: TRBD2
J gene: TRBJ2-1
clone size: large
CDR3 length: 16
CDR3 DNA: TGTGCCAGCAGTTGGACTAGCGGGAGCTCCTACAATGAGCAGTTCTTC
CDR3 protein: CASSWTSGSSYNEQFF

V gene: TRBV19
D gene: NA
J gene: TRBJ2-3
clone size: large
CDR3 length: 16
CDR3 DNA: TGTGCCAGTGGGACGAAGGGGGGAAAGTGGGGTCAGACGCAGTATTTT
CDR3 protein: CASGTKGGKWGQTQYF

V gene: TRBV7-5
D gene: NA
J gene: TRBJ1-2
clone size: NA
CDR3 length: 16
CDR3 DNA: NA
CDR3 protein: CISVPAGGQSNYGYTF

V gene: TRBV15
D gene: NA
J gene: TRBJ2-7
clone size: medium-sized
CDR3 length: 14
CDR3 DNA: TGTGCCACCAGCTCCGGGGGCCTCTCCTACGAGCAGTACTTC
CDR3 protein: CATSSGGLSYEQYF

V gene: TRBV2
D gene: NA
J gene: TRBJ1-4
clone size: NA
CDR3 length: 15
CDR3 DNA: TGTGCCAGCAGTGAAGCAGGAGGGGTTAATGAAAAACTGTTTTTT
CDR3 protein: CASSEAGGVNEKLFF

V gene: TRBV9
D gene: NA
J gene: TRBJ1-3
clone size: NA
CDR3 length: 15
CDR3 DNA: TGTGCCAGCAGCGTAGGAGGGTCTTCTGGAAACACCATATATTTT
CDR3 protein: CASSVGGSSGNTIYF

V gene: TRBV5-1
D gene: TRBD2
J gene: TRBJ2-1
clone size: medium-sized
CDR3 length: 17
CDR3 DNA: TGCGCCAGCAGCTTGGGAAGAACTAGCGGGAGTGGCGGTGAGCAGTTCTTC
CDR3 protein: CASSLGRTSGSGGEQFF

V gene: TRBV7-7
D gene: TRBD2
J gene: TRBJ2-1
clone size: NA
CDR3 length: 19
CDR3 DNA: TGTGCTAGCAGCTTAGCGAGCCTAGCGGGAGTTGGCTCCTACAATGAGCAGTTCTTC
CDR3 protein: CASSLASLAGVGSYNEQFF

V gene: TRBV6-5
D gene: TRBD1
J gene: TRBJ2-3
clone size: NA
CDR3 length: 13
CDR3 DNA: TGTGCCAGCAGTGGACAGGGAGGAGATACGCAGTATTTT
CDR3 protein: CASSGQGGDTQYF

V gene: TRBV12-3/TRBV12-4
D gene: TRBD2
J gene: TRBJ2-2
clone size: NA
CDR3 length: 17
CDR3 DNA: TGTGCCAGCAGCCAAGCGGGAGGGCCGTTGGGCACCGGGGAGCTGTTTTTT
CDR3 protein: CASSQAGGPLGTGELFF

V gene: TRBV20-1
D gene: NA
J gene: TRBJ1-1
clone size: NA
CDR3 length: 13
CDR3 DNA: TGCAGTGGTTCCGAGGATATGAACACTGAAGCTTTCTTT
CDR3 protein: CSGSEDMNTEAFF

V gene: TRBV29-1
D gene: TRBD1
J gene: TRBJ1-1
clone size: large
CDR3 length: 15
CDR3 DNA: TGCAGCGTTTCAATGTGGACAGGCATGAACACTGAAGCTTTCTTT
CDR3 protein: CSVSMWTGMNTEAFF

V gene: TRBV4-3
D gene: TRBD1
J gene: TRBJ2-3
clone size: medium-sized
CDR3 length: 17
CDR3 DNA: TGCGCCAGCAGCCAAGACCGGACAGGGGGCAAGGCAGATACGCAGTATTTT
CDR3 protein: CASSQDRTGGKADTQYF

V gene: TRBV6-6
D gene: TRBD1
J gene: TRBJ1-6
clone size: medium-sized
CDR3 length: 18
CDR3 DNA: TGTGCCAGCAGTTACGGGACAGGGTTTGATGGATATAATTCACCCCTCCACTTT
CDR3 protein: CASSYGTGFDGYNSPLHF

V gene: TRBV5-4
D gene: NA
J gene: TRBJ2-1
clone size: medium-sized
CDR3 length: 14
CDR3 DNA: TGTGCCAGCAGCTCGATAGGACGGGAGAGGGAGCAGTTCTTC
CDR3 protein: CASSSIGREREQFF

V gene: TRBV6-5
D gene: NA
J gene: TRBJ2-5
clone size: large
CDR3 length: 15
CDR3 DNA: TGTGCCAGCAGTTACTCGGACTGGTCAATGGAGACCCAGTACTTC
CDR3 protein: CASSYSDWSMETQYF

V gene: TRBV4-3
D gene: NA
J gene: TRBJ2-7
clone size: NA
CDR3 length: 12
CDR3 DNA: TGTGCCAGCAGCCCGGACGCATACGAGCAGTACTTC
CDR3 protein: CASSPDAYEQYF

V gene: TRBV7-2
D gene: TRBD1
J gene: TRBJ1-6
clone size: few
CDR3 length: 16
CDR3 DNA: TGTGCCAGCAGCCTTGGACAGGGGCGTAGGAATTCACCCCTCCACTTT
CDR3 protein: CASSLGQGRRNSPLHF

V gene: TRBV30
D gene: NA
J gene: TRBJ1-3
clone size: medium-sized
CDR3 length: 14
CDR3 DNA: TGTGCCTGGAGTGTAAAGGCTTCTGGAAACACCATATATTTT
CDR3 protein: CAWSVKASGNTIYF

V gene: TRBV4-1
D gene: NA
J gene: TRBJ2-2
clone size: few
CDR3 length: 15
CDR3 DNA: TGCGCCAGCAGCCAAGAAGGGACTCCCACCGGGGAGCTGTTTTTT
CDR3 protein: CASSQEGTPTGELFF

V gene: TRBV19
D gene: TRBD1
J gene: TRBJ2-1
clone size: large
CDR3 length: 13
CDR3 DNA: TGTGCCGCTTCCGGGACAGGGGTATATGAGCAGTTCTTC
CDR3 protein: CAASGTGVYEQFF

V gene: TRBV12-5
D gene: NA
J gene: TRBJ2-3
clone size: medium-sized
CDR3 length: 14
CDR3 DNA: TGTGCTAGTGGTTTGGGGGGTGTTGCAGATACGCAGTATTTT
CDR3 protein: CASGLGGVADTQYF

V gene: TRBV24-1
D gene: NA
J gene: TRBJ2-1
clone size: medium-sized
CDR3 length: 14
CDR3 DNA: TGTGCCACCAGTGATTTGAGGCAGGGGAATGAGCAGTTCTTC
CDR3 protein: CATSDLRQGNEQFF

V gene: TRBV19
D gene: TRBD2
J gene: TRBJ2-1
clone size: NA
CDR3 length: 16
CDR3 DNA: TGTGCCAGTAGTATTACTAGCGGGATTAAGGACAATGAGCAGTTCTTC
CDR3 protein: CASSITSGIKDNEQFF

V gene: TRBV6-5
D gene: TRBD1
J gene: TRBJ2-3
clone size: few
CDR3 length: 14
CDR3 DNA: TGTGCCAGCAGTTACGGACAGGGAGGAGATACGCAGTATTTT
CDR3 protein: CASSYGQGGDTQYF

V gene: TRBV19
D gene: NA
J gene: TRBJ2-1
clone size: large
CDR3 length: 15
CDR3 DNA: TGTGCCAGTAGTATAGTTGCGGCAAGCTACAATGAGCAGTTCTTC
CDR3 protein: CASSIVAASYNEQFF

V gene: TRBV6-5
D gene: TRBD2
J gene: TRBJ2-7
clone size: large
CDR3 length: 16
CDR3 DNA: TGTGCCAGCAGCCCTGGGACTAGCGGGACCCACTACGAGCAGTACTTC
CDR3 protein: CASSPGTSGTHYEQYF

V gene: TRBV11-3
D gene: TRBD2
J gene: TRBJ2-2
clone size: NA
CDR3 length: 16
CDR3 DNA: TGTGCCAGCAGTTGGACTAGCGGGAGAAGGACCGGGGAGCTGTTTTTT
CDR3 protein: CASSWTSGRRTGELFF

V gene: TRBV12-3/TRBV12-4
D gene: NA
J gene: TRBJ1-5
clone size: medium-sized
CDR3 length: 13
CDR3 DNA: TGTGCCAGCAGTCAATCGGTGGGTCAGCCCCAGCATTTT
CDR3 protein: CASSQSVGQPQHF

V gene: TRBV20-1
D gene: TRBD2
J gene: TRBJ2-3
clone size: few
CDR3 length: 11
CDR3 DNA: TGCAGTGCTAGAGAGCGGGAGTGGAGGTATTTT
CDR3 protein: CSAREREWRYF

V gene: TRBV24-1
D gene: TRBD2
J gene: TRBJ2-1
clone size: medium-sized
CDR3 length: 16
CDR3 DNA: TGTGCCACCAGTGGTCCTAGCGGGAGTTCCTACAATGAGCAGTTCTTC
CDR3 protein: CATSGPSGSSYNEQFF

V gene: TRBV5-1
D gene: TRBD2
J gene: TRBJ2-2
clone size: medium-sized
CDR3 length: 17
CDR3 DNA: TGCGCCAGCACCACGGCCCCCGCGGGGGCGAACACCGGGGAGCTGTTTTTT
CDR3 protein: CASTTAPAGANTGELFF

V gene: TRBV28
D gene: NA
J gene: TRBJ2-7
clone size: NA
CDR3 length: 14
CDR3 DNA: TGTGCCAGCAGCACTGGGGGGAGCTCCTACGAGCAGTACTTC
CDR3 protein: CASSTGGSSYEQYF

V gene: TRBV19
D gene: TRBD2
J gene: TRBJ2-5
clone size: medium-sized
CDR3 length: 15
CDR3 DNA: TGTGCCAGTAGCCCGACTAGCGGGAGTTTTGAGACCCAGTACTTC
CDR3 protein: CASSPTSGSFETQYF

V gene: TRBV7-6
D gene: TRBD1
J gene: TRBJ2-5
clone size: NA
CDR3 length: 15
CDR3 DNA: TGTGCTAGCAGCTTATTAGGGAGACAGGGAGAGACCCAGTACTTC
CDR3 protein: CASSLLGRQGETQYF

V gene: TRBV7-9
D gene: TRBD2
J gene: TRBJ2-7
clone size: medium-sized
CDR3 length: 15
CDR3 DNA: TGTGCCAGCAGCTTAGAGGGACTAGCGGCCTACGAGCAGTACTTC
CDR3 protein: CASSLEGLAAYEQYF

V gene: TRBV7-3
D gene: TRBD2
J gene: TRBJ2-1
clone size: NA
CDR3 length: 13
CDR3 DNA: TGTGCCAGCAGCTCGGGACTAGCGGGAGGCCCGGTCTTC
CDR3 protein: CASSSGLAGGPVF

V gene: TRBV10-3
D gene: TRBD1
J gene: TRBJ1-2
clone size: medium-sized
CDR3 length: 16
CDR3 DNA: TGTGCCATCAGTGAGGGGAGGACAGGGGGCAACTATGGCTACACCTTC
CDR3 protein: CAISEGRTGGNYGYTF